A single sample gave rise to the 16 T cell receptor beta chains below, sequenced in a study of blood T cells in healthy people across ages (dated by TCRdb to 2013 to 2016). Receptors were amplified or captured by 5' RACE. The listed sequencing device is Illumina HiSeq 2500. A second PCR of roughly 7 to 12 cycles was run with a J-beta primer mix and a sample-barcoded 5' primer. TCRdb reprocessing: public reads trimmed at Q25 with fastp, clones called with MiXCR, in-frame beta chains kept. A single entry per CDR3 protein holds the most common genes and DNA from its merged rows. Counted in this sample were about 730,000 distinct CDR3 sequences; approximately 43% of them appeared once. More than 20% of the sample comes from the top ten. The material sequenced was blood. All receptors derive from a woman aged 55-75 years in good health.

This chain joins TRBV30 and TRBJ2-5, with a tentative D call TRBD2 (5 bases). The V end was cut by 3 bases, the J end by 11 bases, with 19 bases between. CDR3 size: 13 residues. Germline CDR1 is GTSNPN and CDR2 is SVGIG (reference sequence). CDR3 bases: TGTGCCTGGAGAAATCCCCTGCCCGGGGAGCAGTACTTC. Translating it yields CAWRNPLPGEQYF.

This chain joins TRBV5-6 and TRBJ2-2, with 9 bases aligning to TRBD1. Germline CDR1 reads SGHDT; CDR2 reads YYEEEE. The CDR3 length is 16 residues. V gave up 4 bases and J gave up 3 bases; unmatched junction bases: 7. CDR3 sequence: CASSLTGTGYTGELFF. In nucleotides, the CDR3 is TGTGCCAGCAGCCTAACCGGGACAGGGTACACCGGGGAGCTGTTTTTT.

The table lists this clonotype with a few counts. This sequence joins TRBV24-1 and TRBJ2-1; 11 bases fit TRBD2. The CDR3 runs to 17 residues. The V segment lost 3 bases and the J segment 9 bases; nucleotides outside the gene matches: 12. CDR1 KGHDR and CDR2 SFDVKD come from the germline V gene. The CDR3 sequence: CATSDPGLAGPTGEQFF. The CDR3 DNA follows: TGTGCCACCAGTGATCCCGGACTAGCGGGCCCAACGGGTGAGCAGTTCTTC.

The chain has TRBV20-1 and TRBJ2-7, with TRBD2 matching over 8 bases. CDR1 and CDR2 (germline): DFQATT, SNEGSKA (reference sequence). J was trimmed by 4 bases and V by 0 bases; bases with no gene match: 2. This CDR3 is 13 amino acids long. CDR3 in amino acids: CSARDTSGYEQYF. Here the CDR3 DNA reads TGCAGTGCTAGAGATACTAGCGGTTACGAGCAGTACTTC.

The chain carries TRBV7-2 and TRBJ2-7, with 8 bases identical to TRBD1. CDR3 length: 14 residues. The V and J ends lost 4 bases and 3 bases, in that order; junction bases with no gene match: 5. The germline V gene has CDR1 SGHTA and CDR2 FQGNSA. For the CDR3, the DNA is TGTGCCAGCAGCTACCGGACAGGGAGCTACGAGCAGTACTTC. Residues: CASSYRTGSYEQYF.

This clonotype was observed a few times. The chain combines TRBV4-3 with TRBJ2-1; 9 bases fit TRBD2. From germline, CDR1 is LGHNA and CDR2 YSLEER. With V trimmed by 4 bases and J by 3 bases, 4 bases remained unmatched. This CDR3 contains 15 residues. The CDR3 nucleotides are TGCGCCAGCAGCCTAGGACTAGCGAACTACAATGAGCAGTTCTTC. Translating it yields CASSLGLANYNEQFF.

The chain joins TRBV29-1 to TRBJ2-5; D may be TRBD2 (5 bases). CDR3 length: 13 residues. V was pared by 1 base and J by 5 bases, with 11 bases between. Germline CDR1 reads SQVTM; CDR2 reads ANQGSEA. CDR3 amino acids: CSVEALAPETQYF. CDR3 sequence (DNA): TGCAGCGTTGAAGCGCTAGCACCCGAGACCCAGTACTTC.

This clonotype came up a few times. This rearrangement joins TRBV5-1 to TRBJ1-5; 9 positions match TRBD1. CDR3 size: 16 residues. Germline CDR1 is SGHRS and CDR2 is YFSETQ. V was clipped by 4 bases and J by 2 bases; unmatched bases: 7. DNA of the CDR3: TGCGCCAGCAGCCCTACAGGGGGCTCAGGCAATCAGCCCCAGCATTTT. It yields the protein CASSPTGGSGNQPQHF.

Only a few counts were recorded for this clonotype. This chain uses TRBV7-3 with TRBJ2-5; D perhaps matches TRBD2 (5 bases). Germline V lookup: CDR1 SGHTA, CDR2 FQGTGA. This CDR3 spans 13 amino acids. V was shortened by 9 bases and J by 3 bases, with 14 bases between the two germline ends. The CDR3 coding sequence is TGTGCCAGGAGTGCCAAGGAGGAAGAGACCCAGTACTTC. Translating gives CARSAKEEETQYF.

The table lists this clonotype with a few counts. This chain joins TRBV29-1 and TRBJ2-7; D is perhaps TRBD1 or TRBD2 (5 bases each). Looked up from germline, CDR1 is SQVTM and CDR2 is ANQGSEA. The ends were cut back, 2 bases at V and 2 bases at J, with 16 bases in the middle. CDR3 length equals 15 residues. The CDR3 loop is CSVESTNGAPYEQYF. CDR3 DNA sequence: TGCAGCGTTGAAAGTACGAACGGGGCCCCCTACGAGCAGTACTTC.

This clonotype has a count of ten or more. J is TRBJ2-3 and V is TRBV28, with a possible D match to TRBD2 (5 bases). CDR3 size: 13 residues. Germline assignment: CDR1 MDHEN and CDR2 SYDVKM. The germline V and J ends were trimmed by 6 bases and 7 bases, with 14 bases remaining between them. The CDR3 nucleotides are TGTGCCAGCAGCGGGAACGTTCGACATACGCAGTATTTT. It is translated as CASSGNVRHTQYF. Full variable domain (outside the CDR3, taken from reference TRBV28 and TRBJ2-3): DVKVTQSSRYLVKRTGEKVFLECVQDMDHENMFWYRQDPGLGLRLIYFSYDVKMKEKGDIPEGYSVSREKKERFSLILESASTNQTSMYLCASSGNVRHTQYFGPGTRLTVL.

This chain uses TRBV27 with TRBJ1-5, with D maybe TRBD1 (6 bases). Germline assignment: CDR1 MNHEY and CDR2 SMNVEV (reference sequence). This CDR3 contains 14 residues. CDR3 sequence: CGEGGEDSNQPQHF. CDR3 in DNA: TGTGGAGAGGGGGGCGAAGATAGCAATCAGCCCCAGCATTTT.

The chain links TRBV6-5 to TRBJ1-6; D unresolved. The CDR3 is made up of 14 amino acids. Per the germline V gene, CDR1 is MNHEY and CDR2 is SVGAGI. Trimming removed 0 bases from V and 7 bases from J, with 7 bases in between. This chain's CDR3 is CASSYSVSNSPLHF. In DNA, the CDR3 is TGTGCCAGCAGTTACTCGGTGTCAAATTCACCCCTCCACTTT.

This clonotype has a single count. The genes are TRBV7-2 and TRBJ2-1; 10 nucleotides align to TRBD2. The J call could be wrong; TRBJ2-7 is a better fit for the DNA end. Looked up from germline, CDR1 is SGHTA and CDR2 is FQGNSA. The CDR3 sequence is 16 residues long. CDR3 sequence (DNA): TGTGCCAGCAGGCCGTTTGGACTAGCGGACTACAATGAGCAGTACTTC. Translated: CASRPFGLADYNEQYF.

This clonotype was counted between two and nine times. This chain uses TRBV5-1 with TRBJ1-2, with 7 nucleotides matching TRBD1. The CDR3 runs 16 residues. The trim removed 5 bases at V and 4 bases at J, leaving 14 bases unmatched. Germline CDR1 is SGHRS and CDR2 is YFSETQ. CDR3 loop: CASSRDQRQGTYGYTF. The CDR3, as DNA: TGCGCCAGCAGTCGCGACCAGAGACAGGGAACCTATGGCTACACCTTC.

The CDR3 DNA is TGTGCCAGCAGCCGCCCGGGACAGGGGATCCACTACGAGCAGTACTTC. Amino acids: CASSRPGQGIHYEQYF. The chain combines TRBV13 with TRBJ2-7; TRBD1 agrees at 10 bases. V shed 5 bases, J shed 3 bases, and the junction held 10 bases outside the gene matches. This CDR3 has 16 residues. Germline CDR1 reads PRHDT; CDR2 reads FYEKMQ (reference sequence).